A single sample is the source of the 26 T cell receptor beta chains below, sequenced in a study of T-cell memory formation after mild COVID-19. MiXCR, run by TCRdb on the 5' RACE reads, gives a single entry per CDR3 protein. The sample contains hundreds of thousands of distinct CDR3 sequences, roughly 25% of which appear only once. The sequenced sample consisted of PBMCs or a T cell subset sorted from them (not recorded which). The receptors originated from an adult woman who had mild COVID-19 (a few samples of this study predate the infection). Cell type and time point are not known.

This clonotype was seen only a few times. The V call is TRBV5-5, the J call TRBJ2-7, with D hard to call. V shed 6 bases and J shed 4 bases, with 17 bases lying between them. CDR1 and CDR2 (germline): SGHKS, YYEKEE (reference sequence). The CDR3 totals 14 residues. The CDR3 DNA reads TGTGCCAGCACCCCAGTCTCCCGTGTTTACGAGCAGTACTTC. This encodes CASTPVSRVYEQYF.

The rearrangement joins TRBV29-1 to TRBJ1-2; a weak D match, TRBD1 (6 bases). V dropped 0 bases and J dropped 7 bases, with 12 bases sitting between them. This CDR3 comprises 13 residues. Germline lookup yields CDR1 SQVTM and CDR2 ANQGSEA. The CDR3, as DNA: TGCAGCGTTGAAGACGGGACCAGGGGTGGCTACACCTTC. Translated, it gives CSVEDGTRGGYTF.

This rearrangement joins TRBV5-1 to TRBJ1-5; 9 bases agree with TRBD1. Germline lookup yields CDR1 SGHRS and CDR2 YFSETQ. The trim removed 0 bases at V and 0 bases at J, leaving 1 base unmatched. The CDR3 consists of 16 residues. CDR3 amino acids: CASSLGTGDSNQPQHF. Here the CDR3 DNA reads TGCGCCAGCAGCTTGGGGACAGGGGATAGCAATCAGCCCCAGCATTTT.

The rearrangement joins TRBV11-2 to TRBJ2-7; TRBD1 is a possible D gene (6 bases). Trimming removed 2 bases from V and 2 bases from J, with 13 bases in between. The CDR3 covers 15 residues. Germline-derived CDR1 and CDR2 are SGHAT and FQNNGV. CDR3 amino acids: CASSLSDSGTYEQYF. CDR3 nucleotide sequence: TGTGCCAGCAGCTTATCGGACAGTGGCACCTACGAGCAGTACTTC.

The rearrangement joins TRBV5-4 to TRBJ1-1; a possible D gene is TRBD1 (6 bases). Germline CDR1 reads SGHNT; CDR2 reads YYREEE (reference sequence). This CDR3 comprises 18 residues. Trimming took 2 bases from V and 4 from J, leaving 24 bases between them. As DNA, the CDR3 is TGTGCCAGCAGCTTCTCCCTCAGGCGGGGGACAAAAAGCACTGAAGCTTTCTTT. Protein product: CASSFSLRRGTKSTEAFF.

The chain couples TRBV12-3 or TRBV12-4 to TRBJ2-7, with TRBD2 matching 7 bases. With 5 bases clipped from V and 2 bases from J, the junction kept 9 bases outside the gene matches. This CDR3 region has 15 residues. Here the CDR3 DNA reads TGTGCCAGCAGTACTGGGACTACGGGACCCTACGAGCAGTACTTC. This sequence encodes CASSTGTTGPYEQYF.

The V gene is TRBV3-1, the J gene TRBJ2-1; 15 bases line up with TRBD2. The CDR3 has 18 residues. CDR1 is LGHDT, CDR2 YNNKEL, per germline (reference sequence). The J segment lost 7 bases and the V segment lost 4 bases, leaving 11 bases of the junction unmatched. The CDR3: CASSPRTSGRAGSNEQFF. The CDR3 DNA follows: TGTGCCAGCAGCCCGCGGACTAGCGGGAGGGCCGGTTCAAATGAGCAGTTCTTC.

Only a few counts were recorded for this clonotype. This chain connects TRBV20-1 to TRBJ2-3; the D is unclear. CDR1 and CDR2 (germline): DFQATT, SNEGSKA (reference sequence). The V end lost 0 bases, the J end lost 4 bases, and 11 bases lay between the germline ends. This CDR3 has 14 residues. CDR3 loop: CSARDPGSSDTQYF. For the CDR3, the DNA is TGCAGTGCTAGAGACCCAGGTAGCTCAGATACGCAGTATTTT.

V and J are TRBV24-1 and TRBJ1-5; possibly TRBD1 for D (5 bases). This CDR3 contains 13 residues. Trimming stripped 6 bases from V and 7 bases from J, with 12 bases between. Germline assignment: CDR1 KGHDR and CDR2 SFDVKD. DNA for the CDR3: TGTGCCACCAGTCGGCAGGGCGGGCAGCCCCAGCATTTT. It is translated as CATSRQGGQPQHF.

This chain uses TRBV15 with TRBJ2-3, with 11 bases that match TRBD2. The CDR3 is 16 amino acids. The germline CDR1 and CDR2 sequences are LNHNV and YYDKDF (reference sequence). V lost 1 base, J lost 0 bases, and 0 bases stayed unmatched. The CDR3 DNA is TGTGCCACCAGCAGAGGACTAGCGGGGAGCACAGATACGCAGTATTTT. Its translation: CATSRGLAGSTDTQYF.

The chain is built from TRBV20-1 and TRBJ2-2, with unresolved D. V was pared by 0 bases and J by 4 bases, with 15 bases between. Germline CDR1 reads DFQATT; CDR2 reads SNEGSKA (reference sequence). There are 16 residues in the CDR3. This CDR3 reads CSARDENRAPTGELFF. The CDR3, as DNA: TGCAGTGCTAGAGACGAAAACCGGGCCCCCACCGGGGAGCTGTTTTTT.

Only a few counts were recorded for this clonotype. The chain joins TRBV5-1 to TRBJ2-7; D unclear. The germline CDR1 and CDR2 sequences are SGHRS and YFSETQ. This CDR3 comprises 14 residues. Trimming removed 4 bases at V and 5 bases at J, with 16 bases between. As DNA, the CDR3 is TGCGCCAGCAGCCAATCGACTGGCTACCACGAGCAGTACTTC. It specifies CASSQSTGYHEQYF.

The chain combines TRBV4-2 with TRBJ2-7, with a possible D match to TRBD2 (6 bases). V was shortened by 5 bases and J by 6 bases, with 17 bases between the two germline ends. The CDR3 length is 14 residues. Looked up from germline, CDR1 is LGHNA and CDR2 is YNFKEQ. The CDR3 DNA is TGTGCCAGCAGCTCCCGGGACTCTACCTTCGAGCAGTACTTC. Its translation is CASSSRDSTFEQYF.

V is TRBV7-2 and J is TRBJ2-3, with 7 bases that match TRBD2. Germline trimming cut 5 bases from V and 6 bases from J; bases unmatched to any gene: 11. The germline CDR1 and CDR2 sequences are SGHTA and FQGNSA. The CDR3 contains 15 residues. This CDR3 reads CASSPSPGREDTQYF. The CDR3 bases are TGTGCCAGCAGCCCTTCCCCGGGGAGGGAGGATACGCAGTATTTT.

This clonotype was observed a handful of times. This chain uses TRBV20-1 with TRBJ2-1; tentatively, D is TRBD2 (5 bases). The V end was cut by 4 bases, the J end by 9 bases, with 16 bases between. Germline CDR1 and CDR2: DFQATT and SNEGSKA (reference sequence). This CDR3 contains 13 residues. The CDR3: CSAKHGESPEQFF. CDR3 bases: TGCAGTGCTAAGCACGGGGAATCTCCTGAGCAGTTCTTC.

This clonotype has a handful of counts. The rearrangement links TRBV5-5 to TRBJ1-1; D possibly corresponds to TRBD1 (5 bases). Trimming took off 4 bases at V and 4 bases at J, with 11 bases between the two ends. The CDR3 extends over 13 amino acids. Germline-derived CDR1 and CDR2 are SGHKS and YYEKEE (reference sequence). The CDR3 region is CASSGDFFTEAFF. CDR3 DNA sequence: TGTGCCAGCAGCGGGGACTTCTTCACTGAAGCTTTCTTT.

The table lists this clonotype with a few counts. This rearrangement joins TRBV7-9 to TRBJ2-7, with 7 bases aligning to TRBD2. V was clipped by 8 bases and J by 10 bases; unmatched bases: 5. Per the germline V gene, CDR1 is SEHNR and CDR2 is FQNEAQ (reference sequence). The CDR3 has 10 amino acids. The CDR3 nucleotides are TGTGCCAGCGCGGGAGCCCATCAGTACTTC. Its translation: CASAGAHQYF.

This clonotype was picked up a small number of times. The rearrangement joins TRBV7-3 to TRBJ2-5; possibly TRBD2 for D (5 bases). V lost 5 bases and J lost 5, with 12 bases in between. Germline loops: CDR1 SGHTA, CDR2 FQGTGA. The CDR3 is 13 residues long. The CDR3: CASSPNSVETQYF. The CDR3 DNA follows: TGTGCCAGCAGCCCAAATAGCGTTGAGACCCAGTACTTC.

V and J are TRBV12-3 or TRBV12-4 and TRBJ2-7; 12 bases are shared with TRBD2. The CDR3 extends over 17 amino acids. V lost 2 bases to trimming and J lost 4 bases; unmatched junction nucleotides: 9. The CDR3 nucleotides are TGTGCCAGCAGTTTAACCCCTGGACTAGCGGGACCATACGAGCAGTACTTC. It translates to CASSLTPGLAGPYEQYF.

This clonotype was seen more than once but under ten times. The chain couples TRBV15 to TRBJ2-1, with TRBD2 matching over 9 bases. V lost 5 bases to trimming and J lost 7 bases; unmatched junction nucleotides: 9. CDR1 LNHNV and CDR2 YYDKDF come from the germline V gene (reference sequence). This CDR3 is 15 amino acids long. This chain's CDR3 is CATSPRRAGGNEQFF. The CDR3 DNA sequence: TGTGCCACCAGCCCCCGAAGAGCGGGGGGAAATGAGCAGTTCTTC.

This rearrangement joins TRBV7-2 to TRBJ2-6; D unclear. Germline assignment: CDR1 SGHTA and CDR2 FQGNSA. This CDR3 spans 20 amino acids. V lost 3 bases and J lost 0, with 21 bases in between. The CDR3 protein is CASSFKTSVLPGSGANVLTF. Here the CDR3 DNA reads TGTGCCAGCAGCTTTAAGACTTCCGTGCTACCCGGCTCTGGGGCCAACGTCCTGACTTTC.

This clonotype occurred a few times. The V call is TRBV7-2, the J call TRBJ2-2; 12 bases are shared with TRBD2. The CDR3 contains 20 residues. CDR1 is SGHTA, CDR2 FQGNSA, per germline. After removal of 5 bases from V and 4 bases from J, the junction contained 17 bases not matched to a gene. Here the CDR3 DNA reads TGTGCCAGCAGCCCTCCCAGGCTAGCGGGGGGGCCCCCGGCCACCGGGGAGCTGTTTTTT. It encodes CASSPPRLAGGPPATGELFF. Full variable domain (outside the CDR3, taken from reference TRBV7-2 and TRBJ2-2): GAGVSQSPSNKVTEKGKDVELRCDPISGHTALYWYRQSLGQGLEFLIYFQGNSAPDKSGLPSDRFSAERTGGSVSTLTIQRTQQEDSAVYLCASSPPRLAGGPPATGELFFGEGSRLTVL.

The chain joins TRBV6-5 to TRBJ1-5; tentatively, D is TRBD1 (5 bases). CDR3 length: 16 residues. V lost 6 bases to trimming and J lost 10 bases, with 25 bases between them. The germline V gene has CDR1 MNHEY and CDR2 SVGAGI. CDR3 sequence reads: CASSPTQGWGISPQHF. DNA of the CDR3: TGTGCCAGCAGCCCAACCCAGGGTTGGGGAATCAGCCCCCAGCATTTT.

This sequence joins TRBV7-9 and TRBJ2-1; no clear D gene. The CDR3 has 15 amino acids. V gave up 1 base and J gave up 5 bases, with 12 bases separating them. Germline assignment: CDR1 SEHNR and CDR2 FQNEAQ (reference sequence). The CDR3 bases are TGTGCCAGCAGCTTAGTGGCGATTAGGGACAATGAGCAGTTCTTC. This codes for CASSLVAIRDNEQFF. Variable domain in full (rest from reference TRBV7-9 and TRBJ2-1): DTGVSQNPRHKITKRGQNVTFRCDPISEHNRLYWYRQTLGQGPEFLTYFQNEAQLEKSRLLSDRFSAERPKGSFSTLEIQRTEQGDSAMYLCASSLVAIRDNEQFFGPGTRLTVL.

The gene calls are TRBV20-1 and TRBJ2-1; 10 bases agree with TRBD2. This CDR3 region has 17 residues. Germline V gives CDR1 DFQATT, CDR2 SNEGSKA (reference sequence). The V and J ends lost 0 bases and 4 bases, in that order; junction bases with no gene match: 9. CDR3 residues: CSARDSSAGGGYNEQFF. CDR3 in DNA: TGCAGTGCTAGAGATTCCTCAGCGGGAGGGGGATACAATGAGCAGTTCTTC.

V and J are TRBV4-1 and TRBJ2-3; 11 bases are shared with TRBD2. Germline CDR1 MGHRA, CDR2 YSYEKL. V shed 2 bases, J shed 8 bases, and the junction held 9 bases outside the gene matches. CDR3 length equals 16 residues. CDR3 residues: CASSQRTSGGLGTQYF. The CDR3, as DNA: TGCGCCAGCAGCCAAAGAACTAGCGGGGGATTGGGTACGCAGTATTTT.